This entry concerns a single T cell receptor (beta chain). The sample is drawn from a study of blood T cell repertoires in COVID-19. Overall study context: Sites in the United States, Italy and Spain provided acute and convalescent COVID-19 samples. Nucleic acid was either cDNA or gDNA, and it came from T cells, B-cell-depleted T cells, or PBMCs.

The CDR3 spans 16 residues. Trimming left V 3 bases short and J 0 bases short, with 14 bases between. Germline V gene lookup returns CDR1 LNHDA and CDR2 SQIVND (reference sequence). Authors' methods: Quantification of nucleated cells was approximated via reference gene primer amplification. This table comes from immunoSEQ multiplex PCR, and its TCRdb copy is limited to in-frame clones, with some not included. Clone size and the V and J calls come from that table; the DNA yielded D and trimming. The sample carries some 350,000 clones, around 82% recorded once. The chain recombines TRBV19 with TRBJ1-2; D is perhaps TRBD1 (5 bases). Sequences were obtained from peripheral blood. The source is a man aged 25 to 40 with active or convalescent COVID-19. The CDR3: CASSISPDTSNYGYTF. CDR3 sequence (DNA): TGTGCCAGTAGTATCAGCCCGGACACGTCTAACTATGGCTACACCTTC.